What follows are 29 T cell receptor beta chains derived from one specimen sequenced in a study of CXCR3-negative and CXCR3-positive naive CD8 T cells. UMI-labeled 5' RACE TRB cDNA libraries were prepared from the cells. TCRdb re-called the 5' RACE reads; one entry per CDR3 protein, DNA not given. The sample holds about 110,000 distinct CDR3 sequences. Broader study findings: Hydrophobicity of TRB CDR3s was greater in CXCR3-positive naive cells than in CXCR3-negative naive cells.

Their specific antigens are unknown. The sequenced material came from naive CXCR3+ CD8+ T cells from blood. Sample subset: CD45RO-CCR7+CD27+CD95- naive CD8+ T cells expressing CXCR3 (TNR3+). The source is a human donor in good health. Some clones in this sample may be carry-over from other donors' samples.

The chain employs TRBV5-1 and TRBJ2-1; the D call of TRBD2 rests on TCRdb alone, since no DNA is present to check it. In germline, CDR1 is SGHRS, CDR2 YFSETQ. This CDR3 has 14 amino acids. The CDR3 loop is CASSLGGQINEQFF.

V usage is TRBV29-1 and J usage is TRBJ2-7. CDR1 SQVTM and CDR2 ANQGSEA come from the germline V gene. CDR3 size: 11 residues. CDR3 loop: CSVEERYEQYF.

The chain links TRBV3-1 to TRBJ2-1. This CDR3 is built from 15 residues. Germline-derived CDR1 and CDR2 are LGHDT and YNNKEL (reference sequence). The CDR3 spells CASSPGSAAGNEQFF.

CDR3 protein: CASSQDGGGWGTEAFF. The chain combines TRBV4-3 with TRBJ1-1; TCRdb indicates TRBD1, and absent DNA this call remains unverified. The CDR3 sequence is 16 residues long. Germline loops: CDR1 LGHNA, CDR2 YSLEER.

The chain recombines TRBV7-9 with TRBJ1-1. This CDR3 is built from 14 residues. Germline loops: CDR1 SEHNR, CDR2 FQNEAQ (reference sequence). This chain's CDR3 is CASSFEGTNTEAFF.

The chain recombines TRBV7-2 with TRBJ1-2; the TRBD1 assignment by TCRdb is unverifiable without DNA. Germline CDR1 is SGHTA and CDR2 is FQGNSA. The CDR3 totals 16 residues. This CDR3 is CASSFPRVGNYYGYTF.

V usage is TRBV5-4 and J usage is TRBJ1-2. Germline CDR1 reads SGHNT; CDR2 reads YYREEE (reference sequence). The CDR3 runs to 14 residues. Here the CDR3 reads CASSLWVSKDGYTF.

The chain is built from TRBV3-1 and TRBJ1-2. Per the germline V gene, CDR1 is LGHDT and CDR2 is YNNKEL (reference sequence). This CDR3 region has 14 residues. The CDR3 protein is CASSQVAAGYGYTF.

V and J are TRBV7-2 and TRBJ1-6. Germline CDR1 is SGHTA and CDR2 is FQGNSA. The CDR3 extends over 13 amino acids. The CDR3 spells CASSFSTARPLHF. The full variable domain, with the rest looked up from reference TRBV7-2 and TRBJ1-6, is GAGVSQSPSNKVTEKGKDVELRCDPISGHTALYWYRQSLGQGLEFLIYFQGNSAPDKSGLPSDRFSAERTGGSVSTLTIQRTQQEDSAVYLCASSFSTARPLHFGNGTRLTVT.

The V gene is TRBV4-2, the J gene TRBJ2-2; no DNA is available, so the TRBD1 call from TCRdb remains unchecked. The CDR3 covers 16 residues. Germline V lookup: CDR1 LGHNA, CDR2 YNFKEQ. CDR3 sequence: CASRDAEQGASGELFF.

The chain is built from TRBV11-2 and TRBJ1-4. CDR1 and CDR2 from the germline V gene are SGHAT and FQNNGV. The CDR3 loop spans 15 amino acids. CDR3 residues: CASSGRGLGNEKLFF.

V is TRBV29-1 and J is TRBJ2-7; no DNA is available, so the TRBD2 call from TCRdb remains unchecked. From germline, CDR1 is SQVTM and CDR2 ANQGSEA. CDR3 length: 16 amino acids. CDR3 loop: CSVSGTSGKFPYEQYF.

The chain recombines TRBV7-8 with TRBJ2-3; TCRdb calls TRBD1, which cannot be checked without DNA. The germline V gene encodes CDR1 SGHVS and CDR2 FQNEAQ. This CDR3 is 16 amino acids long. CDR3 sequence: CASGIFSGGETDTQYF.

The chain joins TRBV2 to TRBJ2-1; there is no DNA to check the TCRdb D call of TRBD2. This CDR3 has 11 amino acids. Germline V gene data show CDR1 as SNHLY and CDR2 as FYNNEI. CDR3 loop: CASIKEREGFF.

The V gene is TRBV29-1, the J gene TRBJ2-1; without DNA, the TCRdb call of TRBD1 cannot be checked. The CDR3 is 15 residues long. Germline V gene lookup returns CDR1 SQVTM and CDR2 ANQGSEA. This CDR3 reads CSVTTPGPGYNEQFF.

The chain combines TRBV29-1 with TRBJ2-7; lacking DNA, the TRBD2 call made by TCRdb goes unchecked. This CDR3 spans 13 amino acids. Germline V gene sequence: CDR1 SQVTM, CDR2 ANQGSEA. This CDR3 reads CSVGGGLADEQYF.

V is TRBV7-2 and J is TRBJ2-1; TCRdb outputs TRBD1, but without DNA this stays unchecked. The CDR3 consists of 15 residues. Germline assignment: CDR1 SGHTA and CDR2 FQGNSA. CDR3 region: CASSLAGGYYNEHFF.

V gene TRBV6-1 combines with J gene TRBJ2-3; TCRdb's D gene call, TRBD1, goes unchecked for lack of DNA. Per the germline V gene, CDR1 is MNHNS and CDR2 is SASEGT. The CDR3 is 18 residues long. CDR3 residues: CASSEAEDGGGHTDTQYF.

The chain links TRBV6-5 to TRBJ2-1; TCRdb's assignment of TRBD1 cannot be checked, as there is no DNA. The CDR3 covers 12 residues. CDR1 and CDR2 (germline): MNHEY, SVGAGI. The CDR3 is CASTQGHQGGIF.

This chain uses TRBV9 with TRBJ2-7; the TCRdb D gene call, TRBD1, has no DNA to confirm it. Looked up from germline, CDR1 is SGDLS and CDR2 is YYNGEE. CDR3 size: 12 residues. CDR3 amino acids: CASSMGGNEQYF.

CDR3 in amino acids: CASSPPPKYEQFF. The rearrangement links TRBV13 to TRBJ2-1; the D call from TCRdb, TRBD1, cannot be confirmed without DNA. The CDR3 has 13 amino acids. Germline-derived CDR1 and CDR2 are PRHDT and FYEKMQ (reference sequence).

The V and J genes are TRBV25-1 and TRBJ1-1; the TRBD1 assignment by TCRdb is unverifiable without DNA. Per germline, CDR1 MGHDK and CDR2 SYGVNS. The CDR3 length is 14 residues. This CDR3 is CASSDGQSITEAFF.

The gene calls are TRBV28 and TRBJ2-2; the D call of TRBD2 rests on TCRdb alone, since no DNA is present to check it. The length of the CDR3 is 18 residues. CDR1 and CDR2 from the germline V gene are MDHEN and SYDVKM. This CDR3 is CASSPRTSGPPLTGELFF.

The chain uses TRBV29-1 and TRBJ2-7; TCRdb designates TRBD2, a call that cannot be tested without DNA. Germline V gene sequence: CDR1 SQVTM, CDR2 ANQGSEA. The CDR3 runs 14 residues. CDR3 amino acids: CSVEKRGSSYEQYF.

This rearrangement joins TRBV5-3 to TRBJ2-1; checking the TCRdb D call of TRBD1 is not possible without DNA. TRBV5-3 is placed among ORFs of uncertain function. CDR3 length: 17 amino acids. Here the CDR3 reads CARSTPHGTGDANEQFF.

This chain connects TRBV25-1 to TRBJ1-2; TCRdb returns TRBD1, unconfirmable since there is no DNA. CDR3 length: 16 amino acids. Per germline, CDR1 MGHDK and CDR2 SYGVNS. The chain's CDR3 is CASSEYLGGSYYGYTF.

This chain links TRBV28 with TRBJ1-5; TCRdb outputs TRBD1, but without DNA this stays unchecked. Germline CDR1 and CDR2: MDHEN and SYDVKM. CDR3 length: 15 residues. The CDR3 reads CASSWGTGGHQPQHF.

The chain couples TRBV7-2 to TRBJ2-5; the TCRdb call, TRBD1, lacks DNA for checking. The CDR3 covers 19 residues. Germline V gene sequence: CDR1 SGHTA, CDR2 FQGNSA. CDR3: CASSSVRTGGLWTVETQYF.

The CDR3 loop is CATHQAGSSTDTQYF. The chain combines TRBV10-3 with TRBJ2-3; TCRdb proposes TRBD2, but this gene call is untestable without DNA. The germline V gene has CDR1 ENHRY and CDR2 SYGVKD. The CDR3 is 15 amino acids.